This T cell receptor beta chain was sequenced for a study of blood T cell repertoires in COVID-19. Study processing details: By means of reference gene primer amplification, nucleated cell counts were estimated. Sequenced by immunoSEQ multiplex PCR; TCRdb stores in-frame clones only, minus some. That table supplies the V and J calls and clone size; D and trimming were determined from the DNA. The sample lists roughly 150,000 clones; about 86% were seen once. With 3 bases removed from V and 0 bases from J, the gap between germline ends came to 3 bases. The CDR3 has 14 residues. Germline CDR1 LNHDA, CDR2 SQIVND (reference sequence).

The sample comprised peripheral blood. The clonotype was recovered from a woman in her seventies who had recovered from COVID-19. The chain links TRBV19 to TRBJ2-6; D remains ambiguous. The CDR3 nucleotides read TGTGCCAGTAGTATCGGCTCTGGGGCCAACGTCCTGACTTTC. It yields the protein CASSIGSGANVLTF.